The clone carrying this TCR beta chain showed up many times. Its antigen is undetermined. The data belong to a study of response to subunit inactivated influenza vaccine. TCRdb redid the calling of the RT-PCR reads with MiXCR, one entry per CDR3 protein. The sample contains under 550,000 distinct CDR3 sequences, around 7.9% of which appear only once. The study, taken as a whole, reports: Researchers suggested that each seasonal influenza vaccination recruits few new T cells.

The receptor was isolated from a man aged 45 to 75 who received an inactivated influenza vaccine. The sample consisted of PBMCs from blood, taken about 23 months after vaccination.

The DNA for the CDR3 is TGCGCCAGCAGCTTTCAGGGGGATGGCTACACCTTC. Encoded protein: CASSFQGDGYTF. This chain joins TRBV5-1 and TRBJ1-2, with 7 bases aligning to TRBD1. Germline V gene lookup returns CDR1 SGHRS and CDR2 YFSETQ. The CDR3 has 12 amino acids. After removal of 2 bases from V and 6 bases from J, the junction contained 1 base not matched to a gene.